The next 20 T cell receptor beta chains were all read from a single sample in a study of blood T cell repertoires in COVID-19. Sequenced by immunoSEQ multiplex PCR; TCRdb stores in-frame clones only, minus some. Of 150,000 or so clones in the sample, 75% to 95% were seen once. Sequencing was done on a sample of peripheral blood. The receptors here all came from a man aged 50 or older with acute or convalescent COVID-19.

This chain links TRBV11-2 with TRBJ2-1, with 11 bases matching TRBD2. Germline V gene sequence: CDR1 SGHAT, CDR2 FQNNGV. The CDR3 loop spans 15 amino acids. Trimming removed 3 bases from V and 2 bases from J; junction bases left unmatched: 0. The CDR3 loop is CASSFSGGAYNEQFF. The CDR3 region has the DNA TGTGCCAGCAGCTTTAGCGGGGGGGCCTACAATGAGCAGTTCTTC.

The chain combines TRBV5-8 with TRBJ1-6; 7 nucleotides match TRBD1. The CDR3 extends over 14 amino acids. Germline assignment: CDR1 SGHTS and CDR2 YDEGEE. The J segment lost 7 bases and the V segment lost 4 bases, leaving 5 bases of the junction unmatched. The CDR3 coding sequence is TGTGCCAGCAGCATCGGGACAGCCAATTCACCCCTCCACTTT. Its protein product is CASSIGTANSPLHF.

Only a few counts were recorded for this clone. V usage is TRBV6-2 or TRBV6-3 and J usage is TRBJ2-7; tentative D call: TRBD1 (5 bases). Germline-derived CDR1 and CDR2 are MNHEY and SVGEGT. Deletions cut 6 bases from V and 12 bases from J, with 18 bases between. The CDR3 loop spans 12 amino acids. The CDR3: CASSHRPLRLYV. The CDR3 DNA reads TGTGCCAGCAGCCACAGGCCCCTCAGGTTGTACGTC.

The chain joins TRBV2 to TRBJ1-2; TRBD1 matches 7 bases. The J segment lost 4 bases and the V segment lost 7 bases, leaving 15 bases of the junction unmatched. This CDR3 has 16 amino acids. Germline V gene sequence: CDR1 SNHLY, CDR2 FYNNEI. CDR3 DNA: TGTGCCAGCATCGTAGGGCCGGGACAGAATATCTATGGCTACACCTTC. This gives the protein CASIVGPGQNIYGYTF.

The rearrangement links TRBV9 to TRBJ2-1, with 7 bases identical to TRBD2. There are 14 residues in the CDR3. The ends lost 4 bases at V and 9 bases at J; junction bases unmatched: 10. The V gene's germline CDR1 is SGDLS and CDR2 YYNGEE. Here the CDR3 DNA reads TGTGCCAGCAGCACCCCTCAGGGAGGGATTGAGCAGTTCTTC. Translating gives CASSTPQGGIEQFF.

The chain has TRBV30 and TRBJ2-1; TRBD1 matches at 7 bases. This CDR3 comprises 12 residues. J gave up 12 bases and V 3 bases, and 8 bases lay outside the gene matches. The germline V gene has CDR1 GTSNPN and CDR2 SVGIG (reference sequence). CDR3 bases: TGTGCCTGGAGCCCACAGGGGCGGAGGCAGTTCTTC. Translated, it gives CAWSPQGRRQFF.

The chain combines TRBV6-5 with TRBJ2-5; 9 nucleotides match TRBD2. The germline gives CDR1 MNHEY, CDR2 SVGAGI. The CDR3 length is 13 residues. V trimming: 8 bases; J trimming: 0 bases; junction bases outside the gene matches: 1. The CDR3 sequence is CASGLAYQETQYF. In nucleotides, the CDR3 is TGTGCCAGCGGACTAGCGTACCAAGAGACCCAGTACTTC.

The sample holds a few counts of this clone. V gene TRBV5-8 combines with J gene TRBJ1-4; D is ambiguous. With 7 bases removed from V and 4 bases from J, the gap between germline ends came to 11 bases. Germline values: CDR1 SGHTS, CDR2 YDEGEE. The CDR3 consists of 13 residues. The CDR3 loop is CASGGSYNEKLFF. CDR3 DNA: TGTGCCAGCGGAGGGAGTTATAATGAAAAACTGTTTTTT.

The chain combines TRBV7-2 with TRBJ2-6; possibly TRBD1 for D (6 bases). The ends were cut back, 4 bases at V and 0 bases at J, with 10 bases in the middle. From germline, CDR1 is SGHTA and CDR2 FQGNSA. The CDR3 sequence is 16 residues long. The CDR3 DNA follows: TGTGCCAGCAGCTCGGACAGAACCTCTGGGGCCAACGTCCTGACTTTC. Protein sequence: CASSSDRTSGANVLTF.

This chain connects TRBV21-1 to TRBJ2-5; the table assigns TRBD1, which was not confirmed against the DNA. TRBV21-1 is reported as a pseudogene. The CDR3 consists of 18 residues. In DNA form, the CDR3 reads TGTGCCAGCAGCAAAGGAGGGACAGCCGCTGTGGGGCAAGAGACCCAGTACTTC. This encodes CASSKGGTAAVGQETQYF.

Here the CDR3 DNA reads TGTGCCAGCAGCAAGGGACAGGGGCCGAACACTGAAGCTTTCTTT. This codes for CASSKGQGPNTEAFF. The chain recombines TRBV9 with TRBJ1-1, with 10 nucleotides matching TRBD1. Germline CDR1 SGDLS, CDR2 YYNGEE. This CDR3 comprises 15 residues. V lost 4 bases and J lost 1; bases outside the gene matches: 4.

The chain joins TRBV27 to TRBJ1-3, with D unclear. Germline CDR1 reads MNHEY; CDR2 reads SMNVEV (reference sequence). V dropped 6 bases and J dropped 0 bases, with 12 bases sitting between them. The CDR3 extends over 15 amino acids. The CDR3 loop is CASRLDGLSGNTIYF. The DNA for the CDR3 is TGTGCCAGCAGACTCGACGGACTCTCTGGAAACACCATATATTTT.

V and J are TRBV9 and TRBJ2-2; 11 bases are shared with TRBD2. V was pared by 3 bases and J by 7 bases, with 14 bases of the junction left unmatched. The CDR3 covers 18 residues. The V gene's germline CDR1 is SGDLS and CDR2 YYNGEE. The CDR3, as DNA: TGTGCCAGCAGCGCCCCACTAGCGGGAGCCAACCGAGGCGGGGAGCTGTTTTTT. Translation gives CASSAPLAGANRGGELFF.

CDR3 DNA sequence: TGTGCCAGCAGCTTAGCTGCGACTAGCACGGGGAATGAGCAGTTCTTC. It specifies CASSLAATSTGNEQFF. The chain carries TRBV7-6 and TRBJ2-1; the match to TRBD2 covers 7 bases. The CDR3 is 16 residues long. The junction had 9 bases not matched to a gene; V was cut back by 0 bases and J by 7 bases. Germline V CDR1 and CDR2: SGHVS, FNYEAQ.

The V and J genes are TRBV6-5 and TRBJ1-1, with D unresolved. Looked up from germline, CDR1 is MNHEY and CDR2 is SVGAGI. CDR3 length: 13 amino acids. V was shortened by 0 bases and J by 6 bases, with 8 bases between the two germline ends. The CDR3 coding sequence is TGTGCCAGCAGTTACTCAGAGGGATCTGAAGCTTTCTTT. Its protein product is CASSYSEGSEAFF.

The chain uses TRBV5-4 and TRBJ2-2; D gene uncertain. This CDR3 has 16 residues. Germline CDR1 and CDR2: SGHNT and YYREEE (reference sequence). Trimming took 7 bases from V and 3 from J, leaving 19 bases between them. CDR3 region: CASWPLGRKDTGELFF. CDR3 DNA sequence: TGTGCCAGCTGGCCTTTGGGCCGCAAGGACACCGGGGAGCTGTTTTTT. Full variable domain (outside the CDR3, taken from reference TRBV5-4 and TRBJ2-2): ETGVTQSPTHLIKTRGQQVTLRCSSQSGHNTVSWYQQALGQGPQFIFQYYREEENGRGNFPPRFSGLQFPNYSSELNVNALELDDSALYLCASWPLGRKDTGELFFGEGSRLTVL.

This clone is a singleton in its sample. This rearrangement joins TRBV11-2 to TRBJ2-5, with TRBD2 identical over 12 bases. The length of the CDR3 is 16 residues. The V segment lost 3 bases and the J segment 1 base; nucleotides outside the gene matches: 3. Germline assignment: CDR1 SGHAT and CDR2 FQNNGV. The CDR3, as DNA: TGTGCCAGCAGCTTGACTAGCGGGAGCCTCCAAGAGACCCAGTACTTC. Its protein is CASSLTSGSLQETQYF.

The chain combines TRBV11-1 with TRBJ1-1, with D unclear. The CDR3 spans 13 residues. The germline V gene encodes CDR1 SGHAT and CDR2 FQDESV (reference sequence). V dropped 3 bases and J dropped 1 base, with 6 bases sitting between them. CDR3 sequence reads: CASSFSENTEAFF. CDR3 in DNA: TGTGCCAGCAGCTTTTCAGAGAACACTGAAGCTTTCTTT.

J is TRBJ2-3 and V is TRBV5-1; 16 bases are a match to TRBD2. V lost 4 bases, J lost 13 bases, and 6 bases stayed unmatched. The CDR3 is 14 amino acids. Germline values: CDR1 SGHRS, CDR2 YFSETQ. CDR3 sequence (DNA): TGCGCCAGCAGCCGGGGACTAGCGGGAGGGGCTGAGTATTTT. The encoded protein is CASSRGLAGGAEYF.

The chain carries TRBV10-2 and TRBJ2-7; 8 positions agree with TRBD1. CDR3 size: 13 residues. Unmatched junction bases numbered 10, after V lost 2 bases and J lost 13 bases. CDR1 WSHSY and CDR2 SAAADI come from the germline V gene. In nucleotides, the CDR3 is TGCGCCAGCAGTGAGCCGACAGGGGCCTTTCCCTACGTC. Translating gives CASSEPTGAFPYV.